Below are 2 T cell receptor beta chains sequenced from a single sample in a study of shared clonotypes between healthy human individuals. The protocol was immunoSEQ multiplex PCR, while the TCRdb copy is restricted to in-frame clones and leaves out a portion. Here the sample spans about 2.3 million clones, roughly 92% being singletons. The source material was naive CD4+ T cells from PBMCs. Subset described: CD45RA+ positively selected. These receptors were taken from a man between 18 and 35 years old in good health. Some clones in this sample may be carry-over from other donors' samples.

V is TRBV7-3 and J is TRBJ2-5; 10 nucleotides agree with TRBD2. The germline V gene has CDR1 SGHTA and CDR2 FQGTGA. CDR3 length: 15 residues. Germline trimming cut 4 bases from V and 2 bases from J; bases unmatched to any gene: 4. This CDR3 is CASSSGTSAQETQYF. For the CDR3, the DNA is TGTGCCAGCAGCTCCGGGACTAGCGCTCAAGAGACCCAGTACTTC.

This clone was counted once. CDR3 DNA: TGTGCCAGCAGTGGACAGGGACCCCGGTTGGATGGCTACACCTTC. The encoded protein is CASSGQGPRLDGYTF. The rearrangement links TRBV2 to TRBJ1-2; 7 bases agree with TRBD1. The germline V gene encodes CDR1 SNHLY and CDR2 FYNNEI. This CDR3 region has 15 residues. V trimming: 4 bases; J trimming: 6 bases; junction bases outside the gene matches: 11.